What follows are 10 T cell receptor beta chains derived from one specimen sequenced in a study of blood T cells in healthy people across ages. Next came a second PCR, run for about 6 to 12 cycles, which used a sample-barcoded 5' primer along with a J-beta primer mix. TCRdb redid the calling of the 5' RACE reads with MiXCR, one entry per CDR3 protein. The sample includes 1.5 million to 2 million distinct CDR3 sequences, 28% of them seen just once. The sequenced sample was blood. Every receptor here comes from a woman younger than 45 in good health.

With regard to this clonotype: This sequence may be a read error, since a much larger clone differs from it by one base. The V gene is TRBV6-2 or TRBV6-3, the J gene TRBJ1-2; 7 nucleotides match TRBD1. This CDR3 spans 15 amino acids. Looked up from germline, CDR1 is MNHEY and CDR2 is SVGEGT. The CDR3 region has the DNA TGTGCCAGCAGTTACACGACAGGGATGAACTATGACTACACCTTC. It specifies CASSYTTGMNYDYTF.

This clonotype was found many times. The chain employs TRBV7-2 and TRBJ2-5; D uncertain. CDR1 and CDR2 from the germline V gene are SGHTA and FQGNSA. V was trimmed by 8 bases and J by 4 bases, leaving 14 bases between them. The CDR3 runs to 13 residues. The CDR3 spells CASGKGSVETQYF. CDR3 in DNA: TGTGCCAGCGGCAAAGGGTCTGTAGAGACCCAGTACTTC. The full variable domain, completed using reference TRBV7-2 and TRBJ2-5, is GAGVSQSPSNKVTEKGKDVELRCDPISGHTALYWYRQSLGQGLEFLIYFQGNSAPDKSGLPSDRFSAERTGGSVSTLTIQRTQQEDSAVYLCASGKGSVETQYFGPGTRLLVL.

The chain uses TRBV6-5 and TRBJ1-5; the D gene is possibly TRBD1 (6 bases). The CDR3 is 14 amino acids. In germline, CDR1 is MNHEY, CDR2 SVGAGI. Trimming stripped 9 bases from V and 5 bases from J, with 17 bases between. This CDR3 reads CASRIQRGYQPQHF. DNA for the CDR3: TGTGCCAGTCGGATACAGAGGGGGTATCAGCCCCAGCATTTT.

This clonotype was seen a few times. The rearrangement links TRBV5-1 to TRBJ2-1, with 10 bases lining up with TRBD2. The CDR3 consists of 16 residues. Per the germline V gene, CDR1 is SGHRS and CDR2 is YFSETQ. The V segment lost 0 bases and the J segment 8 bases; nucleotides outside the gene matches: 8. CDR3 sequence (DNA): TGCGCCAGCAGCTTGGAAGGAGCGGGGGGGCCATATGAGCAGTTCTTC. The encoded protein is CASSLEGAGGPYEQFF.

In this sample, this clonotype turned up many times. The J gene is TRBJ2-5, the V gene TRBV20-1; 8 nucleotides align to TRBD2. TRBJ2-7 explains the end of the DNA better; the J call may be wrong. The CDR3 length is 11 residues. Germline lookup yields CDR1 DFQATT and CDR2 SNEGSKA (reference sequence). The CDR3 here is CSASGRDEQYF. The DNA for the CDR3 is TGCAGTGCTAGCGGGAGGGACGAGCAGTACTTC.

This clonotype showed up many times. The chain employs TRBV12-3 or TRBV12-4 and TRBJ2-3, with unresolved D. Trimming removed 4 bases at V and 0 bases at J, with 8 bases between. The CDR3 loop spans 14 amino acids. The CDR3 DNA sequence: TGTGCCAGCAGTTCGCTTTTTAGCACAGATACGCAGTATTTT. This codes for CASSSLFSTDTQYF.

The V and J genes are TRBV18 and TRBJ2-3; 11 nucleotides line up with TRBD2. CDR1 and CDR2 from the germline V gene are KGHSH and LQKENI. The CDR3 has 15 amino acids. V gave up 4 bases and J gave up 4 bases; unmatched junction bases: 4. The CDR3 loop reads CASSRLAGTADTQYF. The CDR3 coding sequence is TGTGCCAGCTCACGACTAGCGGGAACGGCAGATACGCAGTATTTT. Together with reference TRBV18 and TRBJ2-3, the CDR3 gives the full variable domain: NAGVMQNPRHLVRRRGQEARLRCSPMKGHSHVYWYRQLPEEGLKFMVYLQKENIIDESGMPKERFSAEFPKEGPSILRIQQVVRGDSAAYFCASSRLAGTADTQYFGPGTRLTVL.

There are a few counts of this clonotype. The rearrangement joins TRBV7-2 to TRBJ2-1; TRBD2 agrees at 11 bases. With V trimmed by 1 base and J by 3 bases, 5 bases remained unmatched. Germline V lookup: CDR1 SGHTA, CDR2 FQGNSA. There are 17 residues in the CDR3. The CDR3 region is CASSLGLGLADYNEQFF. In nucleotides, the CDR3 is TGTGCCAGCAGCTTAGGATTGGGACTAGCGGACTACAATGAGCAGTTCTTC.

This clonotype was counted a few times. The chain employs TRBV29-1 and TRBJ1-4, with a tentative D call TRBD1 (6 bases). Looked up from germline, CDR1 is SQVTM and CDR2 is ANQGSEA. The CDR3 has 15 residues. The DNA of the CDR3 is TGCGGCGCCACCCTTGGGACAACAACTAATGAAAAACTGTTTTTT. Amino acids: CGATLGTTTNEKLFF.

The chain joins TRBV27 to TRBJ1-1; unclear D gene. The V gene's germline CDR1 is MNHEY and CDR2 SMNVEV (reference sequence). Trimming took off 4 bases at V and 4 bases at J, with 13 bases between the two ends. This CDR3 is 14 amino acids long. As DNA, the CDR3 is TGTGCCAGCAGTTATACGGACCCCAGCACTGAAGCTTTCTTT. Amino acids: CASSYTDPSTEAFF.